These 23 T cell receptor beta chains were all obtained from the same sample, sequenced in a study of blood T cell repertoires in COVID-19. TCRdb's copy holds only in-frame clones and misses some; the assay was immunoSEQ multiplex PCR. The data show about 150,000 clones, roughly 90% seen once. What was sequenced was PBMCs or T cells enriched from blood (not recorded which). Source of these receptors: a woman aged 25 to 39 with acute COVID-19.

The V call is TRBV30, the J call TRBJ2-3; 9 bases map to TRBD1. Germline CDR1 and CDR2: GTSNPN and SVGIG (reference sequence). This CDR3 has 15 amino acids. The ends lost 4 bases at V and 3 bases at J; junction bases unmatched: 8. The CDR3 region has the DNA TGTGCCTGGATGATCGGGACAGGGATTACAGATACGCAGTATTTT. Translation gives CAWMIGTGITDTQYF.

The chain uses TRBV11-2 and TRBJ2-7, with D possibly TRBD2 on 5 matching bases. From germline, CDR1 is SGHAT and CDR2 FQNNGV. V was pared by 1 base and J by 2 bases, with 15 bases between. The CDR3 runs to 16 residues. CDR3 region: CASSLVGVFLTYEQYF. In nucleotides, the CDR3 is TGTGCCAGCAGCTTAGTCGGGGTTTTCTTGACCTACGAGCAGTACTTC.

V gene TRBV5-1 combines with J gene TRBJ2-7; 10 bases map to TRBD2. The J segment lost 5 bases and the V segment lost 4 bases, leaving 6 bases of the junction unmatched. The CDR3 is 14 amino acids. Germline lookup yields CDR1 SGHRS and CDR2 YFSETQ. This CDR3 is CASSAGTSVNEQYF. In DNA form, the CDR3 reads TGCGCCAGCAGCGCCGGGACTAGCGTTAACGAGCAGTACTTC.

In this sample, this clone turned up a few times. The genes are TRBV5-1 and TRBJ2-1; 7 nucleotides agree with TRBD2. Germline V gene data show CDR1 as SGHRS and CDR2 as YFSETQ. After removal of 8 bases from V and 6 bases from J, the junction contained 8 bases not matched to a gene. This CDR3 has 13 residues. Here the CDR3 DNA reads TGCGCCAGTTCTAGCGGAATACTCAATGAGCAGTTCTTC. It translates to CASSSGILNEQFF.

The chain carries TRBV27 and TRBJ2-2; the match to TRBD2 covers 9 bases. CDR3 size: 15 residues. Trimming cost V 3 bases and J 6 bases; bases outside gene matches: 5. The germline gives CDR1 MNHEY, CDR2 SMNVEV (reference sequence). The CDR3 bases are TGTGCCAGCAGTTTTGGAGCGGGAGGCGCCGGGGAGCTGTTTTTT. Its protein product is CASSFGAGGAGELFF.

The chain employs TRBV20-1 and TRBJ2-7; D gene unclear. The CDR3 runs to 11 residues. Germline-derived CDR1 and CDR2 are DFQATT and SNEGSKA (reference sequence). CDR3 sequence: CSALRTYEQYF. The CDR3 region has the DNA TGCAGCGCTTTGAGGACCTACGAGCAGTACTTC.

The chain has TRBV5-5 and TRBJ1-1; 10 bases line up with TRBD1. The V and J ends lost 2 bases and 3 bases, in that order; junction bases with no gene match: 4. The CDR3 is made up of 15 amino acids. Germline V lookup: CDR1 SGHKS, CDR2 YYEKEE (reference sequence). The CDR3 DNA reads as TGTGCCAGCAGCTTTGGGACAGGGGTTGACACTGAAGCTTTCTTT. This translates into CASSFGTGVDTEAFF.

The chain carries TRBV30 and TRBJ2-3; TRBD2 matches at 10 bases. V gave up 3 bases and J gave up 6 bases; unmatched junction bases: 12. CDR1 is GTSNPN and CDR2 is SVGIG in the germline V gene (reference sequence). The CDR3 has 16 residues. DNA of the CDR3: TGTGCCTGGAGCATCGGGTCTAGCGGGAGCTTGGATACGCAGTATTTT. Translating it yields CAWSIGSSGSLDTQYF.

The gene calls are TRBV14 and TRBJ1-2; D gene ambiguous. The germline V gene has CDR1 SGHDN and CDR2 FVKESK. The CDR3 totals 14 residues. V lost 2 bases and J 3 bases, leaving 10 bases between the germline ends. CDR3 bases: TGTGCCAGCAGCCAAAACAGTTATTACTATGGCTACACCTTC. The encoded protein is CASSQNSYYYGYTF.

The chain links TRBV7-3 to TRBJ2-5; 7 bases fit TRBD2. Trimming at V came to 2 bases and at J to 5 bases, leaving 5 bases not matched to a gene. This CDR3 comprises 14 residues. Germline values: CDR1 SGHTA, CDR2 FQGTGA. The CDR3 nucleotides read TGTGCCAGCAGCTTAGCGGGAGCAGGGGAGACCCAGTACTTC. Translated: CASSLAGAGETQYF.

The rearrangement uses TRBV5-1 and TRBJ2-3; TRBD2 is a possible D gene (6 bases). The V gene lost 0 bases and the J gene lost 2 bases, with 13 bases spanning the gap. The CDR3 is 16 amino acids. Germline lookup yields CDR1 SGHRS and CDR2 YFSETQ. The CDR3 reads CASSLAGGAPTDTQYF. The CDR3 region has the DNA TGCGCCAGCAGCTTGGCCGGGGGAGCACCCACAGATACGCAGTATTTT.

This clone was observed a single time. For the CDR3, the DNA is TGTGCCAGTAGTATTCCGATAGTGTCGGGAGCAGATACGCAGTATTTT. This sequence encodes CASSIPIVSGADTQYF. The V call is TRBV19, the J call TRBJ2-3, with D perhaps TRBD2 (6 bases). Germline V gene sequence: CDR1 LNHDA, CDR2 SQIVND (reference sequence). V lost 3 bases and J 4 bases, leaving 17 bases between the germline ends. The CDR3 runs 16 residues.

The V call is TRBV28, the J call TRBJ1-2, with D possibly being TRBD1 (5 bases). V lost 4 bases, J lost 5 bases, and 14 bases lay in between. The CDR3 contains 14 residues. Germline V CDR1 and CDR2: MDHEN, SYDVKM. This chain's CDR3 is CASSSGSEGYGYTF. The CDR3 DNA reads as TGTGCCAGCAGTTCCGGGAGCGAGGGGTATGGCTACACCTTC.

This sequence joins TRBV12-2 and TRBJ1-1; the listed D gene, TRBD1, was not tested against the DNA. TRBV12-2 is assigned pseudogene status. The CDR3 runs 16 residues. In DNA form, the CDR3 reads TGTGCAAGTCGCCCACAGCACCATGGGCGGAACACTGAAGCTTTCTTT. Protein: CASRPQHHGRNTEAFF.

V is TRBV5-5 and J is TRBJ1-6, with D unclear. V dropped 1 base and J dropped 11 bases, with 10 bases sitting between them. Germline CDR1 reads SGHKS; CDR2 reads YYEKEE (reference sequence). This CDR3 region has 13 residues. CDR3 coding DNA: TGTGCCAGCAGCTTGAGCGCGGGGACACCCCTCCACTTT. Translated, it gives CASSLSAGTPLHF. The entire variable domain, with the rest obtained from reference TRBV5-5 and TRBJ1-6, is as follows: DAGVTQSPTHLIKTRGQQVTLRCSPISGHKSVSWYQQVLGQGPQFIFQYYEKEERGRGNFPDRFSARQFPNYSSELNVNALLLGDSALYLCASSLSAGTPLHFGNGTRLTVT.

The CDR3 is CASSSVGKQGTVGYTF. The CDR3, as DNA: TGTGCCAGCAGTTCAGTCGGGAAACAGGGGACGGTTGGCTACACCTTC. This chain links TRBV28 with TRBJ1-2, with 7 bases aligning to TRBD1. V trimming: 4 bases; J trimming: 7 bases; junction bases outside the gene matches: 15. CDR3 length equals 16 residues. CDR1 and CDR2 (germline): MDHEN, SYDVKM.

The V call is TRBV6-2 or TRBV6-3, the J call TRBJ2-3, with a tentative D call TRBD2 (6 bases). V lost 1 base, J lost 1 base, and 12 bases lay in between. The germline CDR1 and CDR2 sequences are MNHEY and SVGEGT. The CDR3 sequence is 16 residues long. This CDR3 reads CASSYLGGGGTDTQYF. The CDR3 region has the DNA TGTGCCAGCAGTTACTTGGGCGGAGGGGGCACAGATACGCAGTATTTT.

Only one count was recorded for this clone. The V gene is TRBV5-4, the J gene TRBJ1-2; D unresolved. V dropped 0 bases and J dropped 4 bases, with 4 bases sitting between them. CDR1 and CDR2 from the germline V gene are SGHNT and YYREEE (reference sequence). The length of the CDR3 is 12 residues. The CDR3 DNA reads TGTGCCAGCAGCTTGGATAGCTATGGCTACACCTTC. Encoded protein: CASSLDSYGYTF.

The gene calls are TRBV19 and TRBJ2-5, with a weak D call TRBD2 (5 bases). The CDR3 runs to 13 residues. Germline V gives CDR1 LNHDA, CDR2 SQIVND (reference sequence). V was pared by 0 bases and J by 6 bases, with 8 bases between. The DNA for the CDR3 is TGTGCCAGTAGTATAGATCGGGAAAAGACCCAGTACTTC. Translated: CASSIDREKTQYF.

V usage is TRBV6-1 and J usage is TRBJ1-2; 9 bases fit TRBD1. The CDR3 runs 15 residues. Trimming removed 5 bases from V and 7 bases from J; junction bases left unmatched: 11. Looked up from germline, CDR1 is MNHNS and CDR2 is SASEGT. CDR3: CASSPGTGSASGYTF. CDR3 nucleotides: TGTGCCAGCAGTCCCGGGACAGGGTCCGCTAGTGGCTACACCTTC.

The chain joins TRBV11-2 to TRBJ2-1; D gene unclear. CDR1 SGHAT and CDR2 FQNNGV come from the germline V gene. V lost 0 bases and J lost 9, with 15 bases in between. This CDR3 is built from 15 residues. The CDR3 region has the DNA TGTGCCAGCAGCTTAGACTTAACGGTCCCGGGTGAGCAGTTCTTC. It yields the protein CASSLDLTVPGEQFF.

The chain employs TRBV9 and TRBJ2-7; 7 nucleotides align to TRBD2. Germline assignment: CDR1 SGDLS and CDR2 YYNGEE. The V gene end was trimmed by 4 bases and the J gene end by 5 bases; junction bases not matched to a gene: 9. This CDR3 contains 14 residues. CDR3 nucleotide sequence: TGTGCCAGCAGCCCATGGGAGGGTCGGGACGAGCAGTACTTC. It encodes CASSPWEGRDEQYF.

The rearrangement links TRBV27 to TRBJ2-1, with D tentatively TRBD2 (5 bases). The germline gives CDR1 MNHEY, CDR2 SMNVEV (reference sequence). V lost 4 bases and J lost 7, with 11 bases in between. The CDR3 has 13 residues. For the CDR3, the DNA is TGTGCCAGCAGTTCCCTGGGAGTTAATGAGCAGTTCTTC. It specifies CASSSLGVNEQFF.